Included here is one T cell receptor (beta chain) sequence, with context. The sample is drawn from a study of CD8+CD57+ T cells in acquired aplastic anemia. TCR beta VDJ and CDR3 profiling used genomic DNA as template. MiXCR was run by TCRdb on the reads, yielding one entry per CDR3 protein. The table shows 250,000 to 300,000 distinct CDR3 sequences, with 45% to 65% occurring only once. The CDR3 has 13 residues. V shed 7 bases and J shed 8 bases, with 17 bases lying between them. In germline, CDR1 is DFQATT, CDR2 SNEGSKA (reference sequence). The chain combines TRBV20-1 with TRBJ1-4; D not certain. The sequenced sample consisted of sorted CD4+, CD8+, or CD8+CD57+ T cells (not recorded which) from PBMCs. The sequence came from a human donor with severe aplastic anemia or a healthy control (not recorded which). DNA of the CDR3: TGCAGTGGGCGGGAGGGAAGGGAGGAAAAACTGTTTTTT. This gives the protein CSGREGREEKLFF.